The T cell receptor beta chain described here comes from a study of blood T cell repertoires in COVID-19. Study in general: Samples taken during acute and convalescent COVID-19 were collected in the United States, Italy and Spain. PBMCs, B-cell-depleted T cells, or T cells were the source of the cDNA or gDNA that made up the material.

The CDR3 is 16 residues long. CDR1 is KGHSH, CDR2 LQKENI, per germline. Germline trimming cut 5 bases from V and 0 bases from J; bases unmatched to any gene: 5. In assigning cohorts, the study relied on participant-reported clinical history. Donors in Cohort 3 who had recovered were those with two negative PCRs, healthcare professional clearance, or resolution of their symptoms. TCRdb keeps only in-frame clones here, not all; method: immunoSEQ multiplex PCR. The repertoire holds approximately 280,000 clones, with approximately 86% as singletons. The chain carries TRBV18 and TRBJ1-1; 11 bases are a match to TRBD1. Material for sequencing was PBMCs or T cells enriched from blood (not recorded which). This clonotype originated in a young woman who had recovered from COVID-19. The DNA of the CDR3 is TGTGCCAGCTCAGCCGGGACAGGGGGTTTGAACACTGAAGCTTTCTTT. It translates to CASSAGTGGLNTEAFF.